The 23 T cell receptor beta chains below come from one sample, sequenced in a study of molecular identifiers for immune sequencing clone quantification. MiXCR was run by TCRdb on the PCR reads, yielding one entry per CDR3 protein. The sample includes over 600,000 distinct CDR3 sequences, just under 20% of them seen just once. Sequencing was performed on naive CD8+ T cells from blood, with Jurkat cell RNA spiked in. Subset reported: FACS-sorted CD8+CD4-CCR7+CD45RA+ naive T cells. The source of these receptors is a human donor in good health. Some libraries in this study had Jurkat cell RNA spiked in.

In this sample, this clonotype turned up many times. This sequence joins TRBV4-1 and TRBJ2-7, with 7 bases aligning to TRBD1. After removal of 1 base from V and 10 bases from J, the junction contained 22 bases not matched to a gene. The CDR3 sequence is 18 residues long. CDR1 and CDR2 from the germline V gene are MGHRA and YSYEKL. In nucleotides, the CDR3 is TGCGCCAGCAGCCAAGGCATCGGAGGACAGGCGGGTCTTTGGGTACAGTACTTC. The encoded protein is CASSQGIGGQAGLWVQYF.

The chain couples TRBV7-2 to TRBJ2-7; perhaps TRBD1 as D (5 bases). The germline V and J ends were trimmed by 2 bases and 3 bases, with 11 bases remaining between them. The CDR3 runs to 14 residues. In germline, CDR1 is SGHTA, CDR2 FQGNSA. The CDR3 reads CASSLLAGYYEQYF. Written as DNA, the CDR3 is TGTGCCAGCAGCTTACTCGCAGGGTACTACGAGCAGTACTTC. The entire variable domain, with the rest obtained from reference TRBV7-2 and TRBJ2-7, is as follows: GAGVSQSPSNKVTEKGKDVELRCDPISGHTALYWYRQSLGQGLEFLIYFQGNSAPDKSGLPSDRFSAERTGGSVSTLTIQRTQQEDSAVYLCASSLLAGYYEQYFGPGTRLTVT.

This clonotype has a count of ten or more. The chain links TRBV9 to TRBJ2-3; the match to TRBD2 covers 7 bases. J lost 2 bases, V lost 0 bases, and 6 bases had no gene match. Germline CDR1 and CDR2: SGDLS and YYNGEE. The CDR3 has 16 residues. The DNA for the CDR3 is TGTGCCAGCAGCGTAGTGAGCGGGACTTACACAGATACGCAGTATTTT. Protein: CASSVVSGTYTDTQYF.

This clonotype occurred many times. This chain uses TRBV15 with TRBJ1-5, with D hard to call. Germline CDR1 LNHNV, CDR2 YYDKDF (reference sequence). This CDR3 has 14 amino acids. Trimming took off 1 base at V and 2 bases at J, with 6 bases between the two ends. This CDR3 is CATSRARGNQPQHF. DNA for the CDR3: TGTGCCACCAGCAGAGCCCGGGGCAATCAGCCCCAGCATTTT.

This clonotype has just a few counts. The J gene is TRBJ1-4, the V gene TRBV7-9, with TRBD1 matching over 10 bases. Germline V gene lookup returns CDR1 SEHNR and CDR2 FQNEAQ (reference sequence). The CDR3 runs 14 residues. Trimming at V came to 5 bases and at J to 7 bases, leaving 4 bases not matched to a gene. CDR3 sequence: CASSHRDRGEKLFF. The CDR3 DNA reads TGTGCCAGCAGCCACCGGGACAGGGGTGAAAAACTGTTTTTT.

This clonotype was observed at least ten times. DNA for the CDR3: TGTGCCAGCAGCGTAGTAGGAGGGTCAGAGACCCAGTACTTC. This encodes CASSVVGGSETQYF. This chain uses TRBV9 with TRBJ2-5; D is possibly TRBD2 (6 bases). The CDR3 is 14 amino acids. In germline, CDR1 is SGDLS, CDR2 YYNGEE. Between the trimmed V and J ends, which lost 0 bases and 4 bases, there was a span of 10 bases. Drawing the rest from reference TRBV9 and TRBJ2-5, the complete variable domain is DSGVTQTPKHLITATGQRVTLRCSPRSGDLSVYWYQQSLDQGLQFLIQYYNGEERAKGNILERFSAQQFPDLHSELNLSSLELGDSALYFCASSVVGGSETQYFGPGTRLLVL.

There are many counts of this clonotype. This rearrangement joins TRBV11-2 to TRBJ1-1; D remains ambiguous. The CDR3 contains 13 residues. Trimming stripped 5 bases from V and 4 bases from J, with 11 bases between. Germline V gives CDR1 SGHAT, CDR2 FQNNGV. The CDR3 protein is CASSLMLGTEAFF. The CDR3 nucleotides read TGTGCCAGCAGCCTCATGTTGGGCACTGAAGCTTTCTTT.

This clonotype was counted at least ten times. The CDR3 DNA reads as TGTGCCAGCAGTTTAGTACGCGGGCCCTACGAGCAGTACTTC. Translation gives CASSLVRGPYEQYF. The genes are TRBV28 and TRBJ2-7; perhaps TRBD2 as D (5 bases). Trimming cost V 2 bases and J 2 bases, with 10 bases left between them. Per the germline V gene, CDR1 is MDHEN and CDR2 is SYDVKM. The CDR3 totals 14 residues. Based on the CDR3 plus reference TRBV28 and TRBJ2-7, the full variable domain is DVKVTQSSRYLVKRTGEKVFLECVQDMDHENMFWYRQDPGLGLRLIYFSYDVKMKEKGDIPEGYSVSREKKERFSLILESASTNQTSMYLCASSLVRGPYEQYFGPGTRLTVT.

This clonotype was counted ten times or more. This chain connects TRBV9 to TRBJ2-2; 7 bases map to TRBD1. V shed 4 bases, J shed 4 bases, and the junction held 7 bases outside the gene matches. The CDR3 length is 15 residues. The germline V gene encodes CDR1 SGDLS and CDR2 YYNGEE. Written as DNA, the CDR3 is TGTGCCAGCAGCTCTCCGGGACAGTTCACCGGGGAGCTGTTTTTT. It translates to CASSSPGQFTGELFF.

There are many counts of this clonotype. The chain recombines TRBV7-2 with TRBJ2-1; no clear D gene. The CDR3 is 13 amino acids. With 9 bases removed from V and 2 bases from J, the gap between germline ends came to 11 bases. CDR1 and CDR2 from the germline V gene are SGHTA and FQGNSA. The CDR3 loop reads CARSKAPYNEQFF. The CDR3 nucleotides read TGTGCCAGATCGAAGGCCCCCTACAATGAGCAGTTCTTC.

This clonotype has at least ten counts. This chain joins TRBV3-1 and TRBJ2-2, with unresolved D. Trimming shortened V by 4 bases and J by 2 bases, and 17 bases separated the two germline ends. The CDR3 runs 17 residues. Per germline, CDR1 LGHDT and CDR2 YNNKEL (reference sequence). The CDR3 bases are TGTGCCAGCAGCCGCAGACCCACCCCCGCAAACACCGGGGAGCTGTTTTTT. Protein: CASSRRPTPANTGELFF.

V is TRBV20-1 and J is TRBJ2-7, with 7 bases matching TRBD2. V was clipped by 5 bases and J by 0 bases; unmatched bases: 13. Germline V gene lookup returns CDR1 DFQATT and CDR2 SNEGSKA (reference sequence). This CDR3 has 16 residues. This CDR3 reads CSAYPQSGVLSYEQYF. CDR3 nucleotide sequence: TGCAGTGCTTACCCCCAGAGCGGGGTTCTCTCCTACGAGCAGTACTTC.

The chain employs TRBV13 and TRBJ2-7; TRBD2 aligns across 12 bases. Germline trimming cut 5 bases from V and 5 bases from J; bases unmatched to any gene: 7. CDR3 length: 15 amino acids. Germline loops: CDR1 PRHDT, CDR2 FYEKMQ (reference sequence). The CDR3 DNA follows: TGTGCCAGCAGCAGGTGGACTAGCGGGGATCACGAGCAGTACTTC. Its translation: CASSRWTSGDHEQYF.

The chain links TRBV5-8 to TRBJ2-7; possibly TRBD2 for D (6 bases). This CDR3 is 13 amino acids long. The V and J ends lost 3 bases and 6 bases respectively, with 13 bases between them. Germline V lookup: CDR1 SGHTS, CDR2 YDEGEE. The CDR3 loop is CASSYQAGSEQYF. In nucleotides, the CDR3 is TGTGCCAGCAGCTACCAAGCCGGGAGCGAGCAGTACTTC.

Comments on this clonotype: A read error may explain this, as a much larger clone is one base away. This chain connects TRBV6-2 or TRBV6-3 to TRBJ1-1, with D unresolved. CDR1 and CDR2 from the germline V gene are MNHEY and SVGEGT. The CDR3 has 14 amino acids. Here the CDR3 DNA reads TGTGCCAGCAGTTACTCGTTTCTGGGAACGGAAGCTTCCTTT. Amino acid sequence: CASSYSFLGTEASF.

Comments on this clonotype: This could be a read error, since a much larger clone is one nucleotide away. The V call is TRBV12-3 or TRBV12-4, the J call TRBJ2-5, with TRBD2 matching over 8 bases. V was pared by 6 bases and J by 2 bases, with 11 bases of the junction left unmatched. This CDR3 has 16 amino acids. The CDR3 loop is CASSDGSGGRQETQYF. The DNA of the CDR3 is TGTGCCAGCAGCGATGGGAGCGGGGGACGGCAAGAGACCCAGTACTTC.

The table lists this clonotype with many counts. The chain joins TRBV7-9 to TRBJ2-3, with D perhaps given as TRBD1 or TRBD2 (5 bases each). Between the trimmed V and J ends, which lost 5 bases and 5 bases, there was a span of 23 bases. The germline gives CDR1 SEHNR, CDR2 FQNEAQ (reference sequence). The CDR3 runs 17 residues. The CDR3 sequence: CASSKSPGPLLKDTQYF. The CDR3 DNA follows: TGTGCCAGCAGCAAAAGTCCGGGACCGCTTCTCAAAGATACGCAGTATTTT.

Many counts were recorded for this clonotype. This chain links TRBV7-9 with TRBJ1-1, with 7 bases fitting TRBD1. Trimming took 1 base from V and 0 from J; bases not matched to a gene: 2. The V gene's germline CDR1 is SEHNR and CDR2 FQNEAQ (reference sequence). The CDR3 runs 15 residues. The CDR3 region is CASSLGGTVNTEAFF. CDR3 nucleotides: TGTGCCAGCAGCTTAGGCGGGACAGTGAACACTGAAGCTTTCTTT.

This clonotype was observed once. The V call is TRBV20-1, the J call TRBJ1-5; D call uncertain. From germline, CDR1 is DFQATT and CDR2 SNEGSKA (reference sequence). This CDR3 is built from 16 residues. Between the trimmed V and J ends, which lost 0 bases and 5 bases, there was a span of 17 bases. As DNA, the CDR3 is TGCAGTGCTAGAGATCGGGGATCATTAGGCGATCAGCCCCAGCATTTT. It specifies CSARDRGSLGDQPQHF.

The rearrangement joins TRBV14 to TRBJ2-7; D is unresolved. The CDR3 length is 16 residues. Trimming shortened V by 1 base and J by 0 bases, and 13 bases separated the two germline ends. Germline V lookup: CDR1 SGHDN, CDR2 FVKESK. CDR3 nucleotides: TGTGCCAGCAGCCAAGGTCGAGCCTCATTCTCCTACGAGCAGTACTTC. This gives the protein CASSQGRASFSYEQYF. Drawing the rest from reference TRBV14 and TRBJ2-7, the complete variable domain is EAGVTQFPSHSVIEKGQTVTLRCDPISGHDNLYWYRRVMGKEIKFLLHFVKESKQDESGMPNNRFLAERTGGTYSTLKVQPAELEDSGVYFCASSQGRASFSYEQYFGPGTRLTVT.

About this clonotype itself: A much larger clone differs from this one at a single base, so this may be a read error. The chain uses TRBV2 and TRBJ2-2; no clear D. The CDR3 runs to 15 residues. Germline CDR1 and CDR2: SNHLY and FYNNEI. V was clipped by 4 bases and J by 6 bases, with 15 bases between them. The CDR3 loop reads CASSVCRPNAGELFF. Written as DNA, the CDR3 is TGTGCCAGCAGTGTGTGCAGGCCAAACGCCGGGGAGCTGTTTTTT.

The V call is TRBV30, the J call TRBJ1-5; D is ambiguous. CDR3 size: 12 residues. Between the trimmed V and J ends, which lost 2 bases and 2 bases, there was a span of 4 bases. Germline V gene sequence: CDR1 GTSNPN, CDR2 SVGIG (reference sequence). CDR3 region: CAWSQGNQPQHF. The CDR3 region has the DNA TGTGCCTGGAGTCAGGGCAATCAGCCCCAGCATTTT. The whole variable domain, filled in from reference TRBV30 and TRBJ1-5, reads SQTIHQWPATLVQPVGSPLSLECTVEGTSNPNLYWYRQAAGRGLQLLFYSVGIGQISSEVPQNLSASRPQDRQFILSSKKLLLSDSGFYLCAWSQGNQPQHFGDGTRLSIL.

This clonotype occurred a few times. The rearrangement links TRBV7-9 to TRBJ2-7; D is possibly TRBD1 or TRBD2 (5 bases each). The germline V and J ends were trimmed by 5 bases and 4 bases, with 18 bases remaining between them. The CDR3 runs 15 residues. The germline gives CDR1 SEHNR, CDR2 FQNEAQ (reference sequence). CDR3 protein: CASSERYGTDYEQYF. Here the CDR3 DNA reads TGTGCCAGCAGCGAGAGGTACGGGACGGATTACGAGCAGTACTTC.